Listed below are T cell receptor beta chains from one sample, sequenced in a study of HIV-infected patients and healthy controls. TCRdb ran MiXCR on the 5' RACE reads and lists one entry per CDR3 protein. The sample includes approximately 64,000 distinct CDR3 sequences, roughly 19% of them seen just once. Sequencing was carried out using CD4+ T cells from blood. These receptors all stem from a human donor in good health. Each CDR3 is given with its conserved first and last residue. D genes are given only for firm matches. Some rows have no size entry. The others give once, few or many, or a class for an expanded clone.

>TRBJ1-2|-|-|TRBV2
TGTGCCAAGAAACTGGGGATTTCGGCTGATGATGGCTACACCTTC
CAKKLGISADDGYTF
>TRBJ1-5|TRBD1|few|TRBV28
TGTGCCAGCAGTGGGGACAGTAATCAGCCCCAGCATTTT
CASSGDSNQPQHF
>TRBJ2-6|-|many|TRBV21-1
TGTGCCAGCGGTGGAGCCAACGTCCTGACTTTC
CASGGANVLTF
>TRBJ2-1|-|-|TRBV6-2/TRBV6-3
TGTGCCAGCAGTTACTGGAATGAGCAGTTCTTC
CASSYWNEQFF
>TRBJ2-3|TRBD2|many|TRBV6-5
TGTGCCAGCAGCCTGGGACTAGCGGGAGCTTCAGATACGCAGTATTTT
CASSLGLAGASDTQYF
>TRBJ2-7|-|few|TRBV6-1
TGTGCCAGCAGTGGGACGGAAACTAGCTCCTACGAGCAGTACTTC
CASSGTETSSYEQYF
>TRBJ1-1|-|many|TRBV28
TGTGCCAGCAGTTTAGGGACCAAGAACACTGAAGCTTTCTTT
CASSLGTKNTEAFF
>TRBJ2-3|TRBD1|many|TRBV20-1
TGCAGTGCCAGGACAGGCTCAGCCGATACGCAGTATTTT
CSARTGSADTQYF
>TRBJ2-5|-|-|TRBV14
TGTGCCAGCAGCCCCCTTCGGGACTCCGAGACCCAGTACTTC
CASSPLRDSETQYF
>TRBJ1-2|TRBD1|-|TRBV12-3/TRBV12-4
TGTGCCAGCAGTTTCGTCCAGGGGGCCCGCTACACCTTC
CASSFVQGARYTF
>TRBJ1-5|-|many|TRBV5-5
TGTGCCAGCAGCTCGGACAGTCGCAATCAGCCCCAGCATTTT
CASSSDSRNQPQHF
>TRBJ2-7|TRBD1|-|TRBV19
TGTGCCAGTAGTATAGAACAGGGGCCCTACTACGAGCAGTACTTC
CASSIEQGPYYEQYF
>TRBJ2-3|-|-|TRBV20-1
TGCAGTGCTAGCGGGACTAGCACAGATACGCAGTATTTT
CSASGTSTDTQYF
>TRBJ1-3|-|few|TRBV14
TGTGCCAGCAGTTCCAATGGAAACACCATATATTTT
CASSSNGNTIYF
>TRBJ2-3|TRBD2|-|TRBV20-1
TGCAGTGCTAGAGATGGCGGGGGGACAGATACGCAGTATTTT
CSARDGGGTDTQYF
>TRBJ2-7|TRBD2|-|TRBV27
TGTGCCAGCAGTTTATTGAGACCCGGGACTAGCAAAGAGGACTACGAGCAGTACTTC
CASSLLRPGTSKEDYEQYF
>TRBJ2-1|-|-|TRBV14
TGTGCCAGCAGCCAAGATTTAAACAATGAGCAGTTCTTC
CASSQDLNNEQFF
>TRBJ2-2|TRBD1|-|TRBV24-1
TGTGCCACCAGTGAATTAAGGACAGGGATGGACACCGGGGAGCTGTTTTTT
CATSELRTGMDTGELFF
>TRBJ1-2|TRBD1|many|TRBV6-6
TGTGCCAGCAAGGCCGTAGGTCAGGGGGCTAACTATGGCTACACCTTC
CASKAVGQGANYGYTF
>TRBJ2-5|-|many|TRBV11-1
TGTGCCAGCAGCCCGGGACACCAAGAGACCCAGTACTTC
CASSPGHQETQYF
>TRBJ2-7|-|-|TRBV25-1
TGTGCCAGCAGTAAAACAGGTGAGGGCTCCTACGAGCAGTACTTC
CASSKTGEGSYEQYF
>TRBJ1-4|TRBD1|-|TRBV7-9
TGTGCCAGCAGCCCCGGGACAGGAAATGAAAAACTGTTTTTT
CASSPGTGNEKLFF
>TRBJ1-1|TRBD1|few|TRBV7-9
TGTGCCAGCAGCTTAGTTCGGGGGACAGGGACAGATTCCACTGAAGCTTTCTTT
CASSLVRGTGTDSTEAFF
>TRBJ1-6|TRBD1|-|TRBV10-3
TGTGCCACCAAACCGACAGGGGGCACTTCACCCCTCCACTTT
CATKPTGGTSPLHF
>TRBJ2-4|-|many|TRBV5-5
TGTGCCAGCAGCTTGAAAGTTAAAGCCAAAAACATTCAGTACTTC
CASSLKVKAKNIQYF
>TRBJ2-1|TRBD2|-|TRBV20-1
TGCAGTGCCTATTCCAGGACTAGCGGGATGTACAATGAGCAGTTCTTC
CSAYSRTSGMYNEQFF
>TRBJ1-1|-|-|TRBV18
TGTGCCAGCTCACCATCCTCAGGGGAGAACACTGAAGCTTTCTTT
CASSPSSGENTEAFF
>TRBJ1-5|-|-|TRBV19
TGTGCCAGTAGTGGGGGGACGGTTGGAAATCAGCCCCAGCATTTT
CASSGGTVGNQPQHF
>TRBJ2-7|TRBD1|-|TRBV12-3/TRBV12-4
TGTGCCAGCAGTTTAACAGGGGGCGACGGCGAGCAGTACTTC
CASSLTGGDGEQYF
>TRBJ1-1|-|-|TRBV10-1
TGCGCCAGCAGTCCGGAGGGCTTGAACACTGAAGCTTTCTTT
CASSPEGLNTEAFF
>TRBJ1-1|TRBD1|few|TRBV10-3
TGTGCCATCAGTTCTACCGGGACAGGAAACACTGAAGCTTTCTTT
CAISSTGTGNTEAFF
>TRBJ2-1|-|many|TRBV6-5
TGTGCCAGCAGTTTCCGCAGCCCGATTTCCTACAATGAGCAGTTCTTC
CASSFRSPISYNEQFF